These T cell receptor beta chains were read from a single sample in a study of tumor T cells in aggressive B-cell lymphoma. Using immunoSEQ multiplex PCR, the repertoire was profiled, and TCRdb retains in-frame clones only, with some absent. The sample lists 910 or so clones; roughly 84% were seen once. The sequencing input was tumor tissue. Receptors originate from an adult with diffuse large B cell lymphoma. Each CDR3 is given with its conserved first and last residue. Each record gives: clone size, V gene, J gene, CDR3 protein. Part of the rows lack a size; the others show once, few, many or a class for expanded clones.

NA	TRBV19	TRBJ2-1	CASSLPGQYNEQFF
NA	TRBV6-1	TRBJ1-1	CASSVLEGEAFF
NA	TRBV11-1	TRBJ2-1	CASSLVLAEGGKYNEQFF
NA	TRBV28	TRBJ1-2	CASTQGADGYTF
NA	TRBV12-5	TRBJ2-1	CASGPGLAVVEDEQFF
NA	TRBV13	TRBJ1-2	CASSPQLDYGYTF
NA	TRBV5-1	TRBJ2-1	CASSLAPQGYNEQFF
NA	TRBV20-1	TRBJ2-7	CSARQQSKQYF
NA	TRBV6-5	TRBJ1-3	CASRAGQKNTIYF
NA	TRBV15	TRBJ1-5	CATSRDRGFQPQHF
NA	TRBV27	TRBJ2-7	CASRPIETPYEQYF
NA	TRBV5-6	TRBJ1-4	CASSLGSGQAINEKLFF
NA	TRBV6-5	TRBJ2-1	CASSYSKAGQQFF
few	TRBV7-9	TRBJ1-5	CASSLGGGRTSNQPQHF
NA	TRBV28	TRBJ2-1	CASSFALAGNEQFF
NA	TRBV7-8	TRBJ2-7	CASSLNAGPYEQYF
NA	TRBV7-3	TRBJ2-1	CASSGNSGRGSYNEQFF
NA	TRBV27	NA	CASRPIETPYEQYF
NA	TRBV11-2	TRBJ2-2	CASSPPLTTGELFF
NA	TRBV4-1	TRBJ1-1	CASSRQDGNTEAFF
NA	TRBV25-1	TRBJ2-7	CASSADDSYEQYF
few	TRBV15	TRBJ2-7	CATSGQGYEQYF
NA	TRBV6-6	TRBJ2-1	CASSGTRGPLHNEQFF
NA	TRBV7-2	TRBJ2-7	CASSLTSGRSYEQYF
NA	TRBV7-8	TRBJ2-3	CASSTAGRTDTQYF
NA	TRBV9	TRBJ2-1	CASSVVEGLAEQFF
NA	TRBV9	TRBJ2-1	CTSSVGGAGGLGQFF
NA	TRBV6-5	TRBJ2-7	CASSQGTTVTGEQYF
NA	TRBV6-1	TRBJ1-1	CASSDGGGLAFF
NA	TRBV14	TRBJ1-6	CASSQSGGSPLHF
NA	TRBV28	TRBJ2-3	CASSTGGTDTQYF
NA	TRBV2	TRBJ2-1	CASRFSGMSSYNEQFF
NA	TRBV28	TRBJ2-7	CASRTFGQGNYEQYF
NA	TRBV5-1	TRBJ2-7	CASSGGLAGDYEQYF
NA	TRBV9	TRBJ1-1	CASSTGDRNTEAFF
NA	TRBV19	TRBJ2-7	CASSSQGRQYF
NA	TRBV27	TRBJ1-1	CASRVGDKAFF
NA	TRBV11-2	TRBJ2-3	CAISTAGTGGTDTQYF
NA	TRBV7-9	TRBJ1-4	CASSFRDRGLTNEKLFF
once	TRBV4-3	TRBJ1-2	CASSHAGRVNYGYTF
few	TRBV28	TRBJ1-1	CASSFGRWTANTEAFF
NA	TRBV27	TRBJ2-3	CASSPNGGASTDTQYF
NA	TRBV7-9	TRBJ2-1	CASSVPTSENTNSYNEQFF
NA	TRBV9	TRBJ1-2	CASSSGTDGYTF
once	TRBV5-4	TRBJ2-7	CASSPGHPAGYEQYF
few	TRBV29-1	TRBJ2-7	CSVEGEREASYEQYF
NA	TRBV29-1	TRBJ2-1	CSVPRRDRGLNEQFF
NA	TRBV21-1	TRBJ2-3	CASSTRAGPSTDTQYF
NA	TRBV27	TRBJ2-1	CASSPEGTSALGEQFF